The 27 T cell receptor beta chains presented below share a single source sample, sequenced in a study of T cell responses to AZD1222 COVID-19 vaccine. Sequenced by immunoSEQ multiplex PCR; TCRdb stores in-frame clones only, minus some. Altogether some 84,000 clones are present, roughly 88% being singletons, with the ten largest covering 12%. This specimen was peripheral blood, taken 28 days after the second AZD1222 dose. Receptors were obtained from an adult who received the AZD1222 COVID-19 vaccine.

A few counts support this clone. The chain is built from TRBV28 and TRBJ1-2; D gene unclear. CDR1 is MDHEN and CDR2 is SYDVKM in the germline V gene. The CDR3 is made up of 14 amino acids. V was trimmed by 3 bases and J by 7 bases, leaving 15 bases between them. This CDR3 is CASSFNGRVLGYTF. In DNA, the CDR3 is TGTGCCAGCAGTTTTAATGGGCGGGTGCTTGGCTACACCTTC.

The chain combines TRBV5-1 with TRBJ2-1; 10 bases map to TRBD2. Germline V gene data show CDR1 as SGHRS and CDR2 as YFSETQ. The V and J ends lost 4 bases and 6 bases, in that order; junction bases with no gene match: 7. This CDR3 spans 15 amino acids. The CDR3 region is CASSPPSGGSNEQFF. CDR3 DNA sequence: TGCGCCAGCAGCCCTCCTAGCGGGGGATCCAATGAGCAGTTCTTC.

The chain joins TRBV7-8 to TRBJ2-5; D could derive from TRBD1 or TRBD2 (6 bases each). Between the trimmed V and J ends, which lost 1 base and 5 bases, there was a span of 11 bases. This CDR3 is built from 14 residues. Per germline, CDR1 SGHVS and CDR2 FQNEAQ. This CDR3 reads CASSLVGGLETQYF. The CDR3 DNA sequence: TGTGCCAGCAGCTTAGTTGGGGGGCTGGAGACCCAGTACTTC.

The chain links TRBV29-1 to TRBJ1-3; D is undetermined. V was clipped by 6 bases and J by 0 bases, with 15 bases between them. The CDR3 contains 15 residues. Looked up from germline, CDR1 is SQVTM and CDR2 is ANQGSEA. The CDR3 DNA follows: TGCAGCGTCTCGCCGGAAGGAGTCTCTGGAAACACCATATATTTT. Protein product: CSVSPEGVSGNTIYF.

This clone has just one count. The chain joins TRBV4-3 to TRBJ1-1; TRBD1 aligns across 7 bases. This CDR3 spans 13 amino acids. After removal of 4 bases from V and 5 bases from J, the junction contained 4 bases not matched to a gene. Germline V gives CDR1 LGHNA, CDR2 YSLEER. The CDR3 loop reads CASSLQGGTEAFF. The CDR3 region has the DNA TGCGCCAGCAGCCTGCAGGGGGGGACTGAAGCTTTCTTT.

This chain joins TRBV18 and TRBJ2-1; D unclear. V was pared by 3 bases and J by 8 bases, with 8 bases between. CDR1 and CDR2 (germline): KGHSH, LQKENI. This CDR3 contains 12 residues. This CDR3 reads CASSPGGYEQFF. The DNA for the CDR3 is TGTGCCAGCTCACCGGGTGGGTATGAGCAGTTCTTC.

The chain has TRBV7-8 and TRBJ2-7; TRBD1 matches 7 bases. Germline CDR1 is SGHVS and CDR2 is FQNEAQ. The CDR3 runs 15 residues. With V trimmed by 5 bases and J by 2 bases, 9 bases remained unmatched. CDR3 sequence (DNA): TGTGCCAGCAGCCCGCGAAGACAGGGAACCTACGAGCAGTACGTC. Residues: CASSPRRQGTYEQYV.

This rearrangement joins TRBV18 to TRBJ1-5; unclear D gene. The V end was cut by 0 bases, the J end by 4 bases, with 10 bases between. Per germline, CDR1 KGHSH and CDR2 LQKENI. The CDR3 length is 15 residues. CDR3 sequence reads: CASSPPEEGNQPQHF. CDR3 bases: TGTGCCAGCTCACCACCCGAAGAGGGAAATCAGCCCCAGCATTTT.

The genes are TRBV27 and TRBJ2-7; 7 positions match TRBD1. The length of the CDR3 is 14 residues. V lost 4 bases, J lost 3 bases, and 6 bases stayed unmatched. The germline V gene has CDR1 MNHEY and CDR2 SMNVEV (reference sequence). CDR3 sequence: CASSSDRDSYEQYV. The CDR3 DNA follows: TGTGCCAGCAGTTCGGATCGGGACAGCTACGAGCAGTACGTC.

This clone was seen once. The rearrangement links TRBV3-1 (or the pseudogene TRBV3-2) to TRBJ1-2; D is perhaps TRBD1 (5 bases). Between the trimmed V and J ends, which lost 0 bases and 5 bases, there was a span of 10 bases. Germline V gene data show CDR1 as LGHDT and CDR2 as YNNKEL (reference sequence). The CDR3 has 14 residues. CDR3 in DNA: TGTGCCAGCAGCCAAGATTTGGCAGGGTATGGCTACACCTTC. Translating gives CASSQDLAGYGYTF.

This CDR3 reads CASSQANSGRNTGELFF. CDR3 nucleotide sequence: TGTGCCAGCAGCCAAGCTAATAGCGGGAGAAACACCGGGGAGCTGTTTTTT. The chain uses TRBV3-1 (or the pseudogene TRBV3-2) and TRBJ2-2; 9 bases are shared with TRBD2. CDR1 LGHDT and CDR2 YNNKEL come from the germline V gene (reference sequence). CDR3 size: 17 residues. After removal of 1 base from V and 2 bases from J, the junction contained 5 bases not matched to a gene.

The V and J genes are TRBV5-8 and TRBJ2-1, with TRBD2 matching over 9 bases. The CDR3 covers 15 residues. CDR1 is SGHTS, CDR2 YDEGEE, per germline. The trim removed 4 bases at V and 9 bases at J, leaving 11 bases unmatched. The CDR3 protein is CASSRAGGAITEQFF. CDR3 DNA sequence: TGTGCCAGCAGCAGGGCGGGGGGGGCCATCACTGAGCAGTTCTTC.

The J gene is TRBJ2-1, the V gene TRBV5-4, with D perhaps matching TRBD1 (6 bases). The length of the CDR3 is 14 residues. Looked up from germline, CDR1 is SGHNT and CDR2 is YYREEE (reference sequence). V was trimmed by 0 bases and J by 4 bases, leaving 8 bases between them. CDR3 sequence: CASSLGTAYNEQFF. The DNA for the CDR3 is TGTGCCAGCAGCTTGGGGACAGCGTACAATGAGCAGTTCTTC.

The chain has TRBV20-1 and TRBJ2-4, with D possibly matching TRBD2 (7 bases). This CDR3 is 13 amino acids long. The germline gives CDR1 DFQATT, CDR2 SNEGSKA (reference sequence). V lost 3 bases, J lost 7 bases, and 13 bases lay in between. Here the CDR3 DNA reads TGCAGTGCTAGTTTGGGGGGGGCGAACATTCAGTACTTC. Encoded protein: CSASLGGANIQYF.

Written as DNA, the CDR3 is TGTGCCAGCAGCAGGACTAGCGGCAACAATGAGCAGTTCTTC. This gives the protein CASSRTSGNNEQFF. This chain links TRBV11-3 with TRBJ2-1; 10 bases are a match to TRBD2. This CDR3 has 14 residues. With 5 bases clipped from V and 5 bases from J, the junction kept 3 bases outside the gene matches. Per germline, CDR1 SGHNT and CDR2 YENEEA.

J is TRBJ2-2 and V is TRBV11-3; the D is unclear. The CDR3 is 13 amino acids. V lost 5 bases, J lost 4 bases, and 8 bases lay in between. Germline CDR1 SGHNT, CDR2 YENEEA. CDR3 in DNA: TGTGCCAGCAGCCCTCACTTCACCGGGGAGCTGTTTTTT. Translated, it gives CASSPHFTGELFF.

Only one count was recorded for this clone. The chain links TRBV6-2 or TRBV6-3 to TRBJ1-5, with no clear D. The CDR3 contains 13 residues. V shed 2 bases and J shed 3 bases, with 5 bases lying between them. Germline CDR1 reads MNHEY; CDR2 reads SVGEGT. CDR3 nucleotides: TGTGCCAGCAGTTACAGGACCAATCAGCCCCAGCATTTT. It translates to CASSYRTNQPQHF.

This chain joins TRBV3-1 (or the pseudogene TRBV3-2) and TRBJ1-5; 7 bases are shared with TRBD1. J gave up 6 bases and V 4 bases, and 9 bases lay outside the gene matches. The CDR3 totals 15 residues. The germline gives CDR1 LGHDT, CDR2 YNNKEL (reference sequence). CDR3 sequence: CASSLSDRMSQPQHF. The CDR3 coding sequence is TGTGCCAGCAGCCTCTCGGACAGGATGAGTCAGCCCCAGCATTTT.

The rearrangement joins TRBV6-5 to TRBJ2-6; D is undetermined. CDR1 is MNHEY, CDR2 SVGAGI, per germline. V lost 4 bases, J lost 1 base, and 11 bases lay in between. The CDR3 is 16 amino acids. CDR3 sequence reads: CASSSSAESGANVLTF. As DNA, the CDR3 is TGTGCCAGCAGTTCCTCTGCAGAATCTGGGGCCAACGTCCTGACTTTC.

J is TRBJ2-1 and V is TRBV9; D is ambiguous. V dropped 3 bases and J dropped 9 bases, with 13 bases sitting between them. CDR3 size: 13 residues. Germline V lookup: CDR1 SGDLS, CDR2 YYNGEE. The DNA of the CDR3 is TGTGCCAGCAGCGCCTCTCTAGAGAGTGAGCAGTTCTTC. Protein product: CASSASLESEQFF.

V usage is TRBV10-1 and J usage is TRBJ2-7, with 7 bases aligning to TRBD2. The CDR3 runs 15 residues. With V trimmed by 7 bases and J by 0 bases, 9 bases remained unmatched. The germline CDR1 and CDR2 sequences are WNHNN and SYGVQD (reference sequence). As DNA, the CDR3 is TGCGCCAGCATCGATGGGGGGGACCGCTCCTACGAGCAGTACGTC. This encodes CASIDGGDRSYEQYV.

The sample holds one count of this clone. J is TRBJ2-6 and V is TRBV12-5; the D is unclear. V lost 4 bases and J lost 0, with 13 bases in between. Germline V gene data show CDR1 as LGHNT and CDR2 as FRNRAP. The CDR3 spans 17 residues. CDR3 in DNA: TGTGCTAGTGGTTCGGCAGAACGGAGCTCTGGGGCCAACGTCCTGACTTTC. The encoded protein is CASGSAERSSGANVLTF. The full variable domain, rest sourced from reference TRBV12-5 and TRBJ2-6, is DARVTQTPRHKVTEMGQEVTMRCQPILGHNTVFWYRQTMMQGLELLAYFRNRAPLDDSGMPKDRFSAEMPDATLATLKIQPSEPRDSAVYFCASGSAERSSGANVLTFGAGSRLTVL.

Regarding this clone: The sample contains more than one DNA sequence encoding this CDR3. The chain recombines TRBV27 with TRBJ1-1; possible D gene TRBD1, 6 bases. V lost 5 bases and J 5 bases, leaving 12 bases between the germline ends. The CDR3 is made up of 13 amino acids. The germline V gene has CDR1 MNHEY and CDR2 SMNVEV (reference sequence). The CDR3 DNA reads as TGTGCCAGCAGTCTCAGGGGAGGTACTGAAGCTTTCTTT. Its protein product is CASSLRGGTEAFF.

The chain is built from TRBV18 and TRBJ2-7; D unresolved. Germline-derived CDR1 and CDR2 are KGHSH and LQKENI. The CDR3 has 14 amino acids. V was clipped by 2 bases and J by 3 bases, with 11 bases between them. The CDR3 sequence: CASSPGSRDYEQYV. The CDR3, as DNA: TGTGCCAGCTCACCAGGGTCTCGAGACTACGAGCAGTACGTC.

J is TRBJ1-1 and V is TRBV3-1 (or the pseudogene TRBV3-2); 9 nucleotides line up with TRBD1. This CDR3 has 15 residues. Germline CDR1 LGHDT, CDR2 YNNKEL (reference sequence). V trimming: 7 bases; J trimming: 11 bases; junction bases outside the gene matches: 17. The CDR3, as DNA: TGTGCCAGCACCTACTCCGGGACAGGGACGACGAGGGCTTTCTTT. Translated: CASTYSGTGTTRAFF.

This clone was found a few times. The chain joins TRBV6-1 to TRBJ1-3; D is perhaps TRBD1 (5 bases). The CDR3 consists of 15 residues. With 1 base removed from V and 7 bases from J, the gap between germline ends came to 14 bases. Germline lookup yields CDR1 MNHNS and CDR2 SASEGT. The CDR3 is CASSEGGGRMNTIYF. The CDR3 DNA reads as TGTGCCAGCAGTGAAGGGGGGGGAAGAATGAACACCATATATTTT.

This clone was seen only once. The CDR3 coding sequence is TGTGCCAGCAGCTCACGGGGTGCAGGGGAGGACACCATATATTTT. Its protein is CASSSRGAGEDTIYF. The rearrangement links TRBV7-9 to TRBJ1-3, with D possibly matching TRBD1 (6 bases). The CDR3 length is 15 residues. Per the germline V gene, CDR1 is SEHNR and CDR2 is FQNEAQ (reference sequence). V was clipped by 4 bases and J by 8 bases, with 18 bases between them.